These T cell receptor beta chains were read from a single sample in a study of metastatic and nonmetastatic thyroid tumors. TCRdb re-called the PCR reads through MiXCR. The data hold some 35,000 clones, with approximately 34% observed a single time. Sequencing was performed on tumor tissue. These receptors were taken from a female donor with papillary thyroid cancer or a benign thyroid nodule (not recorded which). Some clones in this sample may be carry-over from other donors' samples. The CDR3 runs from the conserved cysteine through the conserved F or W. D genes are given only for firm matches. Clone size is not always given. Where it is, it says once, few, many or a class for expanded clones.

TGTGCCAGCAGAGAACAGGGCTCCGGGAAAGATACGCAGTATTTT,CASREQGSGKDTQYF,TRBV6-1,-,TRBJ2-3,-
TGTGCCAGCAGTTCGACAGGGGACTACACCTTC,CASSSTGDYTF,TRBV28,-,TRBJ1-2,TRBD1
TGTGCCACCAGCAGGAAGGACAGGGTCTATTCACCCCTCCACTTT,CATSRKDRVYSPLHF,TRBV15,few,TRBJ1-6,TRBD1
TGCAGTGCTAGAGCCACGGGTGAGAATGAGCAGTTCTTC,CSARATGENEQFF,TRBV20-1,-,TRBJ2-1,-
TGTGCCAGCAGTCCCTCGCCGGGCGGGGATACGCAGTATTTT,CASSPSPGGDTQYF,TRBV6-5,-,TRBJ2-3,-
TGTGCCAGCTACGGCAGGATAAGCACCGGGGAGCTGTTTTTT,CASYGRISTGELFF,TRBV27,many,TRBJ2-2,-
TGCGCCAGCAGCTTGGGGGGAGGGAACACTGAAGCTTTCTTT,CASSLGGGNTEAFF,TRBV5-1,-,TRBJ1-1,-
TGTGCCAGCAGCGAGGACAGGGTGTCACCCCTCCACTTT,CASSEDRVSPLHF,TRBV6-1,few,TRBJ1-6,TRBD1
TGCAGTGCTACCTCCACACAGGGGTACTATGGCTACACCTTC,CSATSTQGYYGYTF,TRBV20-1,-,TRBJ1-2,TRBD1
TGCAGTGCTAGAGATGTTCAGGGTTATGGCTACACCTTC,CSARDVQGYGYTF,TRBV20-1,-,TRBJ1-2,-
TGTGCCAGCTCACCGGACGGATTTAACTATGGCTACACCTTC,CASSPDGFNYGYTF,TRBV18,-,TRBJ1-2,-